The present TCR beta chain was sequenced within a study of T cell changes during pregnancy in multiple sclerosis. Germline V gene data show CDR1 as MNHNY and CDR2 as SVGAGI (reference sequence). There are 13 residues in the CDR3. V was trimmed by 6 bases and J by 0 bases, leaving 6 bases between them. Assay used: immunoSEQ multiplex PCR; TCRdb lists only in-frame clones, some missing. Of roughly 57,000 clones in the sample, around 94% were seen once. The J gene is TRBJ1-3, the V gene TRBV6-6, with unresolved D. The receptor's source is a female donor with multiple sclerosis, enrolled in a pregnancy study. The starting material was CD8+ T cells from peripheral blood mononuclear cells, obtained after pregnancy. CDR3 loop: CASSPSSGNTIYF. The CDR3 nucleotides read TGTGCCAGCAGCCCGAGCTCTGGAAACACCATATATTTT.